One and the same sample provided the 13 T cell receptor beta chains below, sequenced in a study of glioma-infiltrating T cells. TCR alpha and beta CDR3 regions were amplified from RNA using iRepertoire nested multiplex PCR. TCRdb used MiXCR to reprocess the multiplex PCR reads, holding one entry per CDR3 protein. The sample yields more than 85,000 distinct CDR3 sequences, under 30% seen once. Sequences were obtained from glioma tissue, nonneoplastic brain tissue, or PBMCs (not recorded which). All receptors come from a human donor with low-grade glioma or glioblastoma, undergoing nonglioma brain surgery, or in good health (not recorded which).

This clonotype was seen only once. The chain employs TRBV6-1 and TRBJ2-1; TRBD1 matches at 7 bases. CDR1 and CDR2 (germline): MNHNS, SASEGT. This CDR3 has 13 residues. The CDR3 protein is CACSRDSYNEQFF. DNA for the CDR3: TGTGCTTGCAGCAGGGACAGCTACAATGAGCAGTTCTTC.

This clonotype was seen only a few times. This chain connects TRBV5-6 to TRBJ1-1; D not certain. Germline assignment: CDR1 SGHDT and CDR2 YYEEEE. The CDR3 runs to 15 residues. The V end was cut by 0 bases, the J end by 2 bases, with 11 bases between. The CDR3: CASSLAGGSNTEAFF. In DNA form, the CDR3 reads TGTGCCAGCAGCTTGGCGGGTGGCAGTAACACTGAAGCTTTCTTT.

Ten or more counts support this clonotype. The chain uses TRBV2 and TRBJ1-5; D gene uncertain. V shed 2 bases and J shed 7 bases, with 9 bases lying between them. The CDR3 has 13 amino acids. The V gene's germline CDR1 is SNHLY and CDR2 FYNNEI. The CDR3 nucleotides read TGTGCCAGCAGTGAAATGGGAAAGCAGCCCCAGCATTTT. Translated: CASSEMGKQPQHF.

This clonotype was recorded at least ten times. This chain links TRBV20-1 with TRBJ2-1; D might be TRBD2 (5 bases). The CDR3 is made up of 14 amino acids. In germline, CDR1 is DFQATT, CDR2 SNEGSKA (reference sequence). Trimming removed 6 bases at V and 0 bases at J, with 12 bases between. In nucleotides, the CDR3 is TGCAGTGCAACTAGTCACCTCTCCTACAATGAGCAGTTCTTC. Translated: CSATSHLSYNEQFF.

At least ten counts were recorded for this clonotype. The chain joins TRBV20-1 to TRBJ2-3; 12 nucleotides line up with TRBD2. The V gene's germline CDR1 is DFQATT and CDR2 SNEGSKA (reference sequence). Trimming at V came to 3 bases and at J to 1 base, leaving 5 bases not matched to a gene. The CDR3 loop spans 16 amino acids. CDR3 sequence: CSASLAGGGRTDTQYF. The CDR3, as DNA: TGCAGTGCTAGCCTAGCGGGGGGGGGTCGCACAGATACGCAGTATTTT.

The chain employs TRBV11-2 and TRBJ2-3; weak D call: TRBD2 (6 bases). CDR3 length: 15 amino acids. CDR1 and CDR2 from the germline V gene are SGHAT and FQNNGV. V lost 1 base and J 0 bases, leaving 8 bases between the germline ends. The DNA for the CDR3 is TGTGCCAGCAGCTTAGTGGGGGGAAGCACAGATACGCAGTATTTT. This translates into CASSLVGGSTDTQYF.

A word on this clonotype: With a much larger clone just one base away, this may be a read error. CDR3 coding DNA: TGTGCCAGCAGCTGGCAGGGACATAGCTCCTACGAGCAGTACTTC. Translated: CASSWQGHSSYEQYF. V is TRBV4-2 and J is TRBJ2-7; the D gene is possibly TRBD1 (6 bases). Germline V lookup: CDR1 LGHNA, CDR2 YNFKEQ. V lost 5 bases to trimming and J lost 0 bases, with 14 bases between them. CDR3 length equals 15 residues.

With regard to this clonotype: This is likely a read error, given that the CDR3 carries no conserved phenylalanine or tryptophan at its end. The chain links TRBV10-3 to TRBJ2-1; D tentatively fits TRBD1 or TRBD2 (6 bases each). CDR3 length: 12 amino acids. V was clipped by 10 bases and J by 9 bases, with 16 bases between them. Germline CDR1 is ENHRY and CDR2 is SYGVKD. The CDR3 bases are TGTGCCAGCAGCCGGGGGCGAGTTGAGCAGTTCTAC. This encodes CASSRGRVEQFY.

This clonotype was observed many times. V gene TRBV5-1 combines with J gene TRBJ2-3; weak D call: TRBD2 (5 bases). Germline assignment: CDR1 SGHRS and CDR2 YFSETQ. This CDR3 has 14 residues. Trimming removed 0 bases from V and 4 bases from J, with 9 bases in between. The CDR3 here is CASSLAGVPDTQYF. CDR3 bases: TGCGCCAGCAGCTTGGCCGGGGTCCCAGATACGCAGTATTTT.

The J gene is TRBJ1-1, the V gene TRBV20-1; D gene uncertain. Germline CDR1 is DFQATT and CDR2 is SNEGSKA (reference sequence). The V end was cut by 8 bases, the J end by 10 bases, with 17 bases between. The CDR3 runs to 11 residues. CDR3 in DNA: TGCAGTTCCTTGACGACCGGAATAGCTTTCTTT. Encoded protein: CSSLTTGIAFF.

Comment on this clonotype: A much larger clonotype is one base distant, so this may be a read error. The gene calls are TRBV4-2 and TRBJ2-7; 7 bases fit TRBD1. Looked up from germline, CDR1 is LGHNA and CDR2 is YNFKEQ. The CDR3 length is 15 residues. The CDR3 loop is CAGSSGEGASYEQYF. The DNA of the CDR3 is TGTGCCGGCAGCTCAGGAGAGGGGGCCTCCTACGAGCAGTACTTC.

This clonotype was seen at least ten times. V gene TRBV4-2 combines with J gene TRBJ2-7, with 10 bases aligning to TRBD1. In germline, CDR1 is LGHNA, CDR2 YNFKEQ. The CDR3 sequence is 15 residues long. J was trimmed by 2 bases and V by 4 bases; bases with no gene match: 5. The CDR3 loop is CASSRTGQGAYEQYF. DNA for the CDR3: TGTGCCAGCAGCCGAACCGGACAGGGGGCCTACGAGCAGTACTTC.

Only a few counts were recorded for this clonotype. This rearrangement joins TRBV5-4 to TRBJ2-3; 12 bases agree with TRBD2. The germline gives CDR1 SGHNT, CDR2 YYREEE (reference sequence). The trim removed 2 bases at V and 1 base at J, leaving 2 bases unmatched. CDR3 size: 16 residues. CDR3 sequence: CASSFRLAGGTDTQYF. The CDR3 DNA reads TGTGCCAGCAGCTTCAGACTAGCGGGGGGCACAGATACGCAGTATTTT.